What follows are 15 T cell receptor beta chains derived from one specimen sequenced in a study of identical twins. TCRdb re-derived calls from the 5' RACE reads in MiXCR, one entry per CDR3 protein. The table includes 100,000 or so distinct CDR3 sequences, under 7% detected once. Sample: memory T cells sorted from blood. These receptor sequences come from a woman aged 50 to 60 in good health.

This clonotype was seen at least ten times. CDR3 bases: TGTGCCAGCAACTCCGGGGGAGTCTCTGGAAACACCATATATTTT. Its protein is CASNSGGVSGNTIYF. This chain uses TRBV12-3 or TRBV12-4 with TRBJ1-3; perhaps TRBD1 as D (5 bases). V shed 7 bases and J shed 0 bases, with 13 bases lying between them. The CDR3 length is 15 residues.

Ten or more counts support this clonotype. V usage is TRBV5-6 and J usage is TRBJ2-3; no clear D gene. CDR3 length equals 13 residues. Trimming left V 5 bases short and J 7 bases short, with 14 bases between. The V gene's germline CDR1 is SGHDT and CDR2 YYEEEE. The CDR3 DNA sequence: TGTGCCAGCAGGACTGCCTTTGGGAATACGCAGTATTTT. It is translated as CASRTAFGNTQYF.

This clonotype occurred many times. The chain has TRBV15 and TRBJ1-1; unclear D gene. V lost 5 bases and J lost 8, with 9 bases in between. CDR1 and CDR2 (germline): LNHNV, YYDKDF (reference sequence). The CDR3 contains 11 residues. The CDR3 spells CATSAGFEAFF. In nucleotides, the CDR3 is TGTGCCACCAGCGCCGGTTTCGAAGCTTTCTTT.

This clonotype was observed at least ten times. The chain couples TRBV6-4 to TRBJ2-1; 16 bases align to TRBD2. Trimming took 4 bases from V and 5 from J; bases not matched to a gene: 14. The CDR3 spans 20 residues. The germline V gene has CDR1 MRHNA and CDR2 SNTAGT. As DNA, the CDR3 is TGTGCCAGCAGTGTCTACCCTCCCGGGACTAGCGGGAGGGCCGACAATGAGCAGTTCTTC. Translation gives CASSVYPPGTSGRADNEQFF.

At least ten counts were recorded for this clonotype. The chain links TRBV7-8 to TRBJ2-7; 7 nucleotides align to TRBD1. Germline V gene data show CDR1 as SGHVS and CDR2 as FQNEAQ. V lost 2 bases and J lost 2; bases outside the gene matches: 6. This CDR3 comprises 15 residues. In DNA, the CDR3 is TGTGCCAGCAGCTTAATCAGGGGGATTACCTACGAGCAGTACTTC. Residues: CASSLIRGITYEQYF.

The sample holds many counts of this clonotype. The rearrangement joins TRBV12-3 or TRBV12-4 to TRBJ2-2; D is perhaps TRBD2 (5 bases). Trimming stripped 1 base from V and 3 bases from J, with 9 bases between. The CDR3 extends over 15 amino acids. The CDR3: CASSLEGADTGELFF. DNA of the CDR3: TGTGCCAGCAGTTTAGAGGGAGCGGACACCGGGGAGCTGTTTTTT.

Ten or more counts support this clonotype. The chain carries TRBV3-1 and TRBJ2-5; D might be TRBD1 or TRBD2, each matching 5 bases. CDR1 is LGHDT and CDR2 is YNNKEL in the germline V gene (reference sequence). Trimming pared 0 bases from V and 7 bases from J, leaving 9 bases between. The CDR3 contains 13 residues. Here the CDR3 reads CASSQDRGRTQYF. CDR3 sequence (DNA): TGTGCCAGCAGCCAAGATCGGGGACGGACCCAGTACTTC.

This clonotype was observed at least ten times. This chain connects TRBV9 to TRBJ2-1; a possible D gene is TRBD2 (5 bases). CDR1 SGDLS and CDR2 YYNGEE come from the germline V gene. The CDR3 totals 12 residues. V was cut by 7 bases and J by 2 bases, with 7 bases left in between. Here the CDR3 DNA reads TGTGCCAGCGGAGGAACCTACAATGAGCAGTTCTTC. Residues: CASGGTYNEQFF.

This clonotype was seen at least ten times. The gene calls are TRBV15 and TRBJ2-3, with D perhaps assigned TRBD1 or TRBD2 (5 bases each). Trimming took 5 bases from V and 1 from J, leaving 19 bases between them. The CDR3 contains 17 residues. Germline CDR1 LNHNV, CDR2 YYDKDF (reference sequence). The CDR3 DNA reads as TGTGCCACCAGCGCCTCCGGGACCTCCACGGGCACAGATACGCAGTATTTT. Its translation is CATSASGTSTGTDTQYF.

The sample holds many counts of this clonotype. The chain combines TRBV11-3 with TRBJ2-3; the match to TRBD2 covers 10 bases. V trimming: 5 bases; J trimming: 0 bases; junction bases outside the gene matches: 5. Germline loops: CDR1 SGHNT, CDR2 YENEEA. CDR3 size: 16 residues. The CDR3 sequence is CASSIGLAVSTDTQYF. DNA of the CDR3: TGTGCCAGCAGCATTGGACTAGCGGTTAGCACAGATACGCAGTATTTT. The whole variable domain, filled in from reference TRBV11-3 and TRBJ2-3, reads EAGVVQSPRYKIIEKKQPVAFWCNPISGHNTLYWYLQNLGQGPELLIRYENEEAVDDSQLPKDRFSAERLKGVDSTLKIQPAELGDSAVYLCASSIGLAVSTDTQYFGPGTRLTVL.

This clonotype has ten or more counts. The CDR3: CASSLPSGRVQYF. CDR3 coding DNA: TGTGCCAGCAGCTTACCTAGCGGGAGGGTGCAGTATTTT. The chain is built from TRBV7-3 and TRBJ2-3, with TRBD2 matching over 12 bases. This CDR3 contains 13 residues. Germline loops: CDR1 SGHTA, CDR2 FQGTGA. The V gene end was trimmed by 2 bases and the J gene end by 11 bases; junction bases not matched to a gene: 2. The full variable domain, rest sourced from reference TRBV7-3 and TRBJ2-3, is GAGVSQTPSNKVTEKGKYVELRCDPISGHTALYWYRQSLGQGPEFLIYFQGTGAADDSGLPNDRFFAVRPEGSVSTLKIQRTERGDSAVYLCASSLPSGRVQYFGPGTRLTVL.

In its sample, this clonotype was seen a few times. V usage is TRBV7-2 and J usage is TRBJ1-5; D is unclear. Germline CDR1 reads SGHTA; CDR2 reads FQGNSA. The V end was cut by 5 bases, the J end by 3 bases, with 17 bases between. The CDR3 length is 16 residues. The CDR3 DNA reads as TGTGCCAGCAGCCCGGAGCGTGCCAGCTTCAATCAGCCCCAGCATTTT. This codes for CASSPERASFNQPQHF.

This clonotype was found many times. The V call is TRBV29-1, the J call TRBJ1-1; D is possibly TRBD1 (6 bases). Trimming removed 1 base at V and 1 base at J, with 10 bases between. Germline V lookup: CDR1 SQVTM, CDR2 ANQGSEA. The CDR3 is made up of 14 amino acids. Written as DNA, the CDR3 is TGCAGCGTTGAAGTGCCGGGGGCGAACACTGAAGCTTTCTTT. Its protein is CSVEVPGANTEAFF.

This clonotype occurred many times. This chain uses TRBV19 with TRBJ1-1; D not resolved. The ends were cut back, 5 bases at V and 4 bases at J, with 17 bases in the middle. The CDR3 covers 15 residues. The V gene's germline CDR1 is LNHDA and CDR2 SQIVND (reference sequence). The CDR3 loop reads CASSGQFRVGTEAFF. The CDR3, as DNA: TGTGCCAGTAGTGGCCAATTTAGGGTGGGCACTGAAGCTTTCTTT.

CDR3 loop: CASRVGVRGSSYEQYV. The CDR3 nucleotides are TGTGCCAGCAGGGTGGGGGTGCGGGGCAGCTCCTACGAGCAGTACGTC. The chain employs TRBV6-1 and TRBJ2-7; D perhaps matches TRBD2 (6 bases). CDR3 size: 16 residues. Trimming stripped 6 bases from V and 0 bases from J, with 18 bases between. Germline V lookup: CDR1 MNHNS, CDR2 SASEGT.